This T cell receptor beta chain is drawn from a study of blood T cell repertoires in COVID-19. Across the whole study: Sites across the United States, Italy and Spain contributed samples from acute and convalescent COVID-19.

The ends lost 6 bases at V and 0 bases at J; junction bases unmatched: 6. The CDR3 consists of 16 residues. Germline V gene data show CDR1 as SGHRS and CDR2 as YFSETQ. Clones were sequenced by immunoSEQ multiplex PCR, and TCRdb holds only the in-frame ones, with some missing. The sample contains roughly 200,000 clones, around 87% of which appear only once. This clone was recorded once. Sequencing was performed on peripheral blood. This clonotype was sampled from a man aged 55 to 70 with acute or convalescent COVID-19. The rearrangement uses TRBV5-1 and TRBJ2-2; TRBD2 aligns across 9 bases. The DNA for the CDR3 is TGCGCCAGCACCGTAGTAGCGGGGGCGAACACCGGGGAGCTGTTTTTT. Encoded protein: CASTVVAGANTGELFF.